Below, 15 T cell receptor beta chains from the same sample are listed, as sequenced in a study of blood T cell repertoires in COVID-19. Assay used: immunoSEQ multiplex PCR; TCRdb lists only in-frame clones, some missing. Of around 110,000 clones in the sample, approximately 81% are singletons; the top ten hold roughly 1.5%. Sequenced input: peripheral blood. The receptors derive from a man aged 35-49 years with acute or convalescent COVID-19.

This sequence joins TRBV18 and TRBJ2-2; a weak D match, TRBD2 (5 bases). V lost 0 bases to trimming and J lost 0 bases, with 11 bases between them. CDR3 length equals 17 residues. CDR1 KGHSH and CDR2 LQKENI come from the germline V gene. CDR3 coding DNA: TGTGCCAGCTCACCACCGGGGAGTCTACCGAACACCGGGGAGCTGTTTTTT. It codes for CASSPPGSLPNTGELFF.

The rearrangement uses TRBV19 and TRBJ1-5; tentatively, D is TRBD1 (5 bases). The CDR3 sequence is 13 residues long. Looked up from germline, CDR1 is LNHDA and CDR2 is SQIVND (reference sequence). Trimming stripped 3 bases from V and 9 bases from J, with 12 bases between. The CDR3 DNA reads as TGTGCCAGTAGTATGGGGGGTAAAGGGCCCCAGCATTTT. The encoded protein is CASSMGGKGPQHF. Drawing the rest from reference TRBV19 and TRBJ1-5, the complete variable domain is DGGITQSPKYLFRKEGQNVTLSCEQNLNHDAMYWYRQDPGQGLRLIYYSQIVNDFQKGDIAEGYSVSREKKESFPLTVTSAQKNPTAFYLCASSMGGKGPQHFGDGTRLSIL.

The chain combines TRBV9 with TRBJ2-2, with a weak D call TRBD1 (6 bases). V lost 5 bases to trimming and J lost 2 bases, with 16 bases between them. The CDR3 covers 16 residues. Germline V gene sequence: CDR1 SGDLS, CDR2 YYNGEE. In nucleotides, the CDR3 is TGTGCCAGCAGAAGTACAGGGCCCTCAAACACCGGGGAGCTGTTTTTT. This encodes CASRSTGPSNTGELFF.

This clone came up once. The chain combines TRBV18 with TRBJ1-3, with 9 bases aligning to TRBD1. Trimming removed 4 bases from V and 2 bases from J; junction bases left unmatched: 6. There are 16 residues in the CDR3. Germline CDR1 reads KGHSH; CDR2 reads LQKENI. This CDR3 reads CASSHQTGGTGNTIYF. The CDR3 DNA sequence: TGTGCCAGCTCACATCAGACAGGGGGAACTGGAAACACCATATATTTT.

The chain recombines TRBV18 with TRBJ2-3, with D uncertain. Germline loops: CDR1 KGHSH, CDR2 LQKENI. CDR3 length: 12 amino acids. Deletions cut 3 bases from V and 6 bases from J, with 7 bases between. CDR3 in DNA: TGTGCCAGCTCACCCCTGGAGGATACGCAGTATTTT. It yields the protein CASSPLEDTQYF.

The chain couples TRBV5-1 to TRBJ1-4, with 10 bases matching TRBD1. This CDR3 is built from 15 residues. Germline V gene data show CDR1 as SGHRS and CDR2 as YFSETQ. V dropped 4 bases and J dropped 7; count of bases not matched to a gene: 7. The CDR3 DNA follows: TGCGCCAGCAGCCACGGGACAGGGGAAAGTGAAAAACTGTTTTTT. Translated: CASSHGTGESEKLFF.

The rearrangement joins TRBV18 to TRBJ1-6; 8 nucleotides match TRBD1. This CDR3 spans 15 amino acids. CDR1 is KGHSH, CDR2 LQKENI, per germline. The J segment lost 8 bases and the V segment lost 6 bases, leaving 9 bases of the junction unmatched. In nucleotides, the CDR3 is TGTGCCAGCTCTTCCGGGACAGGTTTATATTCACCCCTCCACTTT. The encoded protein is CASSSGTGLYSPLHF.

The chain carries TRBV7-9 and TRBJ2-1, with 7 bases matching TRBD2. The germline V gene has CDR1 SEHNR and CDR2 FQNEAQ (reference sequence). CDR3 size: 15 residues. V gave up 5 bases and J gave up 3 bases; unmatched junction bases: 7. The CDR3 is CASSPRDYIYNEQFF. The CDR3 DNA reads TGTGCCAGCAGCCCCCGGGACTACATCTACAATGAGCAGTTCTTC.

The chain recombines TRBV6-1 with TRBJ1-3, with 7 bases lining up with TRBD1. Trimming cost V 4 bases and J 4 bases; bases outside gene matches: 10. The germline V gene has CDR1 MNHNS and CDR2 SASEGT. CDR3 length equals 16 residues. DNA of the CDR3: TGTGCCAGCAGTGTTCTCCCCAGGGGGAGCGGAAACACCATATATTTT. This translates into CASSVLPRGSGNTIYF.

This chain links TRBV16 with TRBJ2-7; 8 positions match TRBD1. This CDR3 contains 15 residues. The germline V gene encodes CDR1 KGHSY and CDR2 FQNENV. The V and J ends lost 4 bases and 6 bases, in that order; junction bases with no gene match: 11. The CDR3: CASSPTGETPGEQYF. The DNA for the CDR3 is TGTGCCAGCAGCCCGACAGGGGAGACCCCAGGCGAGCAGTACTTC.

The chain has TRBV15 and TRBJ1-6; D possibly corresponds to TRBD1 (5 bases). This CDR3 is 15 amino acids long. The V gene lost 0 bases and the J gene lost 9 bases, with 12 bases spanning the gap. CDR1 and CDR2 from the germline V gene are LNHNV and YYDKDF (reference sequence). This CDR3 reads CATSRDSRGGSPLHF. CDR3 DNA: TGTGCCACCAGCAGAGATAGTAGGGGAGGTTCACCCCTCCACTTT.

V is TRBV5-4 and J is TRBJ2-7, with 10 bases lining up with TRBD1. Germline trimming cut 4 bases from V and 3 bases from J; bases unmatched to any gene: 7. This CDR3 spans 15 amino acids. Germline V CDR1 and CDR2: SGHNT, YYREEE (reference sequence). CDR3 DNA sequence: TGTGCCAGCAGCCTGGGGGGACAGGGGTTCTACGAGCAGTACTTC. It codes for CASSLGGQGFYEQYF.

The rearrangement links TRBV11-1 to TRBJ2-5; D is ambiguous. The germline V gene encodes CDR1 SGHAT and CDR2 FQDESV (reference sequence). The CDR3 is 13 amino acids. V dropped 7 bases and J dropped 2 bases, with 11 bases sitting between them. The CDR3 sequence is CASTPPGQETQYF. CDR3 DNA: TGTGCCAGCACCCCCCCAGGTCAAGAGACCCAGTACTTC.

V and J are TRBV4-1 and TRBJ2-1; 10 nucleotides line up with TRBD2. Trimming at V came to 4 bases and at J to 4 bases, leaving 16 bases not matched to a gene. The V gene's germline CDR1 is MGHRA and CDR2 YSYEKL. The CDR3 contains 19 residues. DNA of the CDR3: TGCGCCAGCAGCCCTTTTGACCCGGGACTAGCGTTAGCTTACAATGAGCAGTTCTTC. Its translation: CASSPFDPGLALAYNEQFF.

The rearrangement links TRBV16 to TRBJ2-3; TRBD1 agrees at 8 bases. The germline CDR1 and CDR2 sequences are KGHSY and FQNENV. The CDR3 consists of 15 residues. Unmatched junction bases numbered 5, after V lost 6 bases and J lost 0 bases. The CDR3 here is CASRTRGRSTDTQYF. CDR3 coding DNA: TGTGCCAGCAGAACCAGGGGGCGAAGCACAGATACGCAGTATTTT.